This is a list of T cell receptor beta chains from one sample in a study of CD8 T cells in Susac syndrome. TCRdb reanalysed the immunoSEQ multiplex PCR reads using MiXCR and keeps one entry per CDR3 protein. Here the sample spans about 80,000 distinct CDR3 sequences, 85% to 95% being singletons. The specimen sequenced was CD8+ T cells from PBMCs. The receptors derive from a human donor in good health. Both conserved end residues are part of each CDR3. D genes are given only for firm matches. Size is stated for part of the rows, as once, few or many counts, or as a class when the clone is expanded.

j_call d_call clone_size v_call cdr3_length cdr3_nt cdr3_aa
TRBJ1-4 . . TRBV13 13 TGTGCCAGCAGCCGCGCGGTACAAGAAAAACTGTTTTTT CASSRAVQEKLFF
TRBJ2-5 . . TRBV9 14 TGTGCCAGCAGCGTAGGCTCGGCCTGGGAGACCCAGTACTTC CASSVGSAWETQYF
TRBJ1-1 . . TRBV19 14 TGTGCCAGTAGTATTGTATCCAGGAACACTGAAGCTTTCTTT CASSIVSRNTEAFF
TRBJ2-7 . . TRBV4-1 12 TGCGCCAGCAGCCATTTAACCTACGAGCAGTACTTC CASSHLTYEQYF
TRBJ2-2 . . TRBV4-3 15 TGCGCCAGCAGCCAAGGACAGCATTACTACGGGGAGCTGTTTTTT CASSQGQHYYGELFF
TRBJ1-6 . . TRBV7-8 14 TGTGCCAGCAGCCCTGACAGTACCAGTTCACCCCTCCACTTT CASSPDSTSSPLHF
TRBJ2-2 TRBD2 . TRBV30 13 TGTGCCTGGAGTCCGACTAGCCCCGGGGAGCTGTTTTTT CAWSPTSPGELFF
TRBJ2-4 . . TRBV9 14 TGTGCCAGCAGCGTAGCGCAGGGCGGCGGCATTCAGTACTTC CASSVAQGGGIQYF
TRBJ2-5 . once TRBV10-3 17 TGTGCCATCAGTGATCCCCCAAGGTACTCGTACCAAGAGACCCAGTACTTC CAISDPPRYSYQETQYF
TRBJ2-5 TRBD2 . TRBV4-2 18 TGTGCCAGCAGCCAGGGACTAGCGGGGCCCGGTAGGAAAGAGACCCAGTACTTC CASSQGLAGPGRKETQYF
TRBJ2-1 TRBD1 . TRBV25-1 19 TGTGCCAGCAGTGAATGGGGACAGGGGTCGCTGGGGTCCTACAATGAGCAGTTCTTC CASSEWGQGSLGSYNEQFF
TRBJ2-7 . . TRBV20-1 16 TGCAGTGCTAGAGACCGGAAGGGGATAATTGGCTACGAGCAGTACTTC CSARDRKGIIGYEQYF
TRBJ2-3 TRBD2 . TRBV6-1 16 TGTGCCAGCACATTAATGCTAGCGGTTCGAACAGATACGCAGTATTTT CASTLMLAVRTDTQYF
TRBJ2-5 TRBD2 . TRBV20-1 16 TGCAGTGCCCCGGGACTAGCGGGAGGGCGAAAAGAGACCCAGTACTTC CSAPGLAGGRKETQYF
TRBJ2-5 . . TRBV11-2 16 TGTGCCAGCAGCCCCCCCTCGGGCGGGCCCCAAGAGACCCAGTACTTC CASSPPSGGPQETQYF
TRBJ1-4 . . TRBV30 14 TGTGCCTGGAGTGTAGGGGCAGGGGATGAAAAACTGTTTTTT CAWSVGAGDEKLFF